This TCR beta chain came from a study of blood T cell repertoires in COVID-19. About the research overall: Specimens from acute and convalescent COVID-19 originated in the United States, Italy and Spain. Sources were T cells, B-cell-depleted T cells, or PBMCs; the material itself was cDNA or gDNA.

The ends lost 5 bases at V and 8 bases at J; junction bases unmatched: 12. Per germline, CDR1 SEHNR and CDR2 FQNEAQ (reference sequence). There are 17 residues in the CDR3. Methods used by the authors: For nucleated cells, counts were estimated from reference gene primer amplification. The assay was immunoSEQ multiplex PCR, and TCRdb's table has in-frame clones only and misses some. For V, J and clone size, that table is used; D and trimming come from the DNA. The data show a few hundred thousand clones, with over 75% seen just once and 2% to 3% held by the top ten. The chain recombines TRBV7-9 with TRBJ2-1; 13 bases map to TRBD2. This clonotype was sampled from a woman aged 50 to 60 with acute or convalescent COVID-19. The sequencing sample was made of peripheral blood. The CDR3: CASSPRTSGSRGDEQFF. In nucleotides, the CDR3 is TGTGCCAGCAGCCCGAGGACTAGCGGGAGTCGCGGCGATGAGCAGTTCTTC.